This entry lists 25 T cell receptor beta chains sequenced from one sample in a study of tumor-infiltrating lymphocytes in primary liver carcinoma. Taking about 19-31 mg of unsorted bulk tissue, the authors co-extracted RNA and DNA. With roughly 500 ng total RNA as template and a constant-region primer, TCR beta cDNA was made. Each TCR beta library was derived from three nested multiplex PCR rounds that employed slightly modified ARM-PCR. A C-beta reverse primer and TRBV1-TRBV30 forward primers served in each of the first two PCR rounds, at approximately 10 cycles apiece. MiXCR, applied by TCRdb to the multiplex PCR reads, yields one record per CDR3 protein. The sample yields roughly 49,000 distinct CDR3 sequences, about 80% seen once. Material: liver tumor tissue from sampling region 5. Subset denoted: tumor region T5, tumor centre. The receptors stem from a man in his forties with primary liver carcinoma and hepatitis B virus infection.

This clonotype was seen only once. An end of the junction does not agree with germline; a read error may underlie this. The gene calls are TRBV11-2 and TRBJ2-2; TRBD2 might be the D (5 bases). Germline assignment: CDR1 SGHAT and CDR2 FQNNGV. This CDR3 region has 14 residues. CDR3 in DNA: TGTCCCAGCTGCTTAGAGGGTCACACCGGGGAGCTGTTTTTT. This translates into CPSCLEGHTGELFF. Combining the CDR3 with reference TRBV11-2 and TRBJ2-2 gives the whole variable domain EAGVAQSPRYKIIEKRQSVAFWCNPISGHATLYWYQQILGQGPKLLIQFQNNGVVDDSQLPKDRFSAERLKGVDSTLKIQPAKLEDSAVYLCPSCLEGHTGELFFGEGSRLTVL.

Details on this clonotype: A read error may account for a junction end that differs from germline. The rearrangement uses TRBV5-6 and TRBJ2-2; 12 nucleotides align to TRBD2. This CDR3 region has 15 residues. Germline V CDR1 and CDR2: SGHDT, YYEEEE. Written as DNA, the CDR3 is TGCGCCAGCAGCTTGGGACTAGCGGGCACCGGGGAGATGTTTTTT. Translating it yields CASSLGLAGTGEMFF. Supplemented by reference TRBV5-6 and TRBJ2-2, the full variable domain reads DAGVTQSPTHLIKTRGQQVTLRCSPKSGHDTVSWYQQALGQGPQFIFQYYEEEERQRGNFPDRFSGHQFPNYSSELNVNALLLGDSALYLCASSLGLAGTGEMFFGEGSRLTVL.

About this clonotype: A read error may explain this, as a much larger clone is one base away. The chain recombines TRBV2 with TRBJ1-2, with unresolved D. The CDR3 spans 12 residues. V was trimmed by 11 bases and J by 3 bases, leaving 13 bases between them. CDR1 and CDR2 from the germline V gene are SNHLY and FYNNEI. The CDR3 DNA reads as TGTGCCTGCACCTCCCGTGACTATGGCTACACCTTC. Its protein product is CACTSRDYGYTF. The full variable domain, completed using reference TRBV2 and TRBJ1-2, is EPEVTQTPSHQVTQMGQEVILRCVPISNHLYFYWYRQILGQKVEFLVSFYNNEISEKSEIFDDQFSVERPDGSNFTLKIRSTKLEDSAMYFCACTSRDYGYTFGSGTRLTVV.

The chain uses TRBV29-1 and TRBJ2-7; D perhaps matches TRBD2 (6 bases). CDR1 and CDR2 from the germline V gene are SQVTM and ANQGSEA. The CDR3 is 13 residues long. V shed 5 bases and J shed 6 bases, with 17 bases lying between them. In DNA form, the CDR3 reads TGCAGCGTTTCGTGGACGGGACTCTGCGAGCAGTACTTC. It encodes CSVSWTGLCEQYF.

Notes on this clonotype: This is likely a read error, given that the CDR3 carries no conserved phenylalanine or tryptophan at its end. This sequence joins TRBV11-2 and TRBJ2-2, with D unresolved. This CDR3 is 15 amino acids long. V gave up 0 bases and J gave up 6 bases, with 11 bases separating them. Germline loops: CDR1 SGHAT, CDR2 FQNNGV. Here the CDR3 DNA reads TGTGCCAGCAGCTTAGATCTAAGCAGTCCCGGGGAGCTGTTTCTT. Translated: CASSLDLSSPGELFL.

This clonotype was detected only once. The limits of the CDR3 on the DNA are not certain, so only TCRdb's listed CDR3 is given. This chain connects TRBV29-1 to TRBJ2-3; the DNA was not compared with TRBD1, the D call given in the table. CDR1 is SQVTM and CDR2 is ANQGSEA in the germline V gene. The CDR3 region is 15 residues in length, termini included. CDR3 loop: CSVGGGAGITDTHYF.

On this clonotype itself: As the CDR3 is not closed by the conserved phenylalanine or tryptophan, this likely results from a read error. Because the CDR3's place on the DNA is in doubt, the DNA is left out and the CDR3 is given as listed by TCRdb. The V and J genes are TRBV11-1 and TRBJ1-1. The germline CDR1 and CDR2 sequences are SGHAT and FQDESV (reference sequence). The CDR3 has 12 residues if both end residues are counted. This CDR3 is CASSHQGPEAIL.

This chain links TRBV5-1 with TRBJ2-3, with TRBD2 as a possible D gene (5 bases). The germline V and J ends were trimmed by 5 bases and 6 bases, with 22 bases remaining between them. The germline V gene encodes CDR1 SGHRS and CDR2 YFSETQ. This CDR3 contains 16 residues. CDR3 protein: CASRESSGSTTDTQYF. DNA for the CDR3: TGCGCCAGCAGGGAGTCTAGTGGGAGTACCACGGATACGCAGTATTTT.

There are many counts of this clonotype. The V and J genes are TRBV5-1 and TRBJ1-2; D remains ambiguous. Germline CDR1 is SGHRS and CDR2 is YFSETQ. The CDR3 sequence is 14 residues long. Trimming left V 0 bases short and J 8 bases short, with 14 bases between. As DNA, the CDR3 is TGCGCCAGCAGCTTGGATAGGGTGGGCGGCGGCTACACCTTC. Amino acid sequence: CASSLDRVGGGYTF.

As concerns this clonotype: A much larger clone sits a single nucleotide away, making a read error possible. The chain is built from TRBV9 and TRBJ2-4, with a weak D call TRBD2 (6 bases). The CDR3 loop spans 17 amino acids. Between the trimmed V and J ends, which lost 3 bases and 0 bases, there was a span of 16 bases. CDR1 SGDLS and CDR2 YYNGEE come from the germline V gene. CDR3 loop: CASSGLEVNGAKNIQYF. The DNA of the CDR3 is TGTGCCAGCAGCGGACTAGAAGTGAATGGAGCCAAAAACATTCAGTACTTC.

The V and J genes are TRBV11-2 and TRBJ1-6; possible D gene TRBD1, 5 bases. CDR1 and CDR2 from the germline V gene are SGHAT and FQNNGV. CDR3 length equals 15 residues. V lost 5 bases, J lost 7 bases, and 15 bases lay in between. The CDR3 protein is CASSVSQAANSPLHF. DNA of the CDR3: TGTGCCAGCAGCGTTTCACAGGCCGCAAATTCACCCCTCCACTTT. The full variable domain, its missing parts supplied by reference TRBV11-2 and TRBJ1-6, is EAGVAQSPRYKIIEKRQSVAFWCNPISGHATLYWYQQILGQGPKLLIQFQNNGVVDDSQLPKDRFSAERLKGVDSTLKIQPAKLEDSAVYLCASSVSQAANSPLHFGNGTRLTVT.

In regard to this clonotype: Since no conserved phenylalanine or tryptophan closes the CDR3, a read error is the likely cause. This sequence joins TRBV6-2 or TRBV6-3 and TRBJ1-5; D not certain. The germline V gene encodes CDR1 MNHEY and CDR2 SVGEGT. The CDR3 loop spans 15 amino acids. The CDR3 DNA reads TGTGCCAGCAGTTACGAAGGGTATAGCAATCAGCCTCAGCATTCT. Residues: CASSYEGYSNQPQHS.

Regarding this clonotype: This likely comes from a read error, as the CDR3 has no conserved phenylalanine or tryptophan at its end. This sequence joins TRBV12-3 or TRBV12-4 and TRBJ1-1; 7 bases align to TRBD1. This CDR3 region has 14 residues. CDR3 sequence: CASTLGQENNEAFL. CDR3 coding DNA: TGTGCCAGCACCCTAGGACAGGAGAACAATGAAGCTTTCTTA.

The chain couples TRBV7-9 to TRBJ2-5, with D perhaps matching TRBD1 (6 bases). Trimming shortened V by 5 bases and J by 2 bases, and 15 bases separated the two germline ends. Per the germline V gene, CDR1 is SEHNR and CDR2 is FQNEAQ (reference sequence). The CDR3 is 15 amino acids. DNA for the CDR3: TGTGCCAGCAGCCCCCGGGACATGGGGCAAGAGACCCAGTACTTC. This gives the protein CASSPRDMGQETQYF.

A note on this clonotype: One junction end does not reproduce the germline sequence, and a read error may be involved. The chain combines TRBV11-3 with TRBJ2-1; the D is unclear. The germline CDR1 and CDR2 sequences are SGHNT and YENEEA. CDR3 size: 14 residues. CDR3 in amino acids: CTSSLGVLNNEEFF. For the CDR3, the DNA is TGTACCAGCAGCTTAGGCGTCTTGAACAATGAGGAGTTCTTC.

Concerning this clonotype: Compared with germline, one end of the junction differs, possibly owing to a read error. The gene calls are TRBV7-9 and TRBJ2-3; 9 bases align to TRBD2. Germline CDR1 is SEHNR and CDR2 is FQNEAQ (reference sequence). This CDR3 spans 15 amino acids. The CDR3: CASSPLVAGDDMQYF. Written as DNA, the CDR3 is TGTGCAAGCAGCCCACTGGTAGCGGGAGATGATATGCAGTATTTT.

In its sample, this clonotype was seen a few times. A much bigger clone sits one base away, suggesting this may be a read error. The CDR3 ends on some other residue instead of the conserved phenylalanine or tryptophan, so this is likely a read error. The limits of the CDR3 on the DNA are not certain, so only TCRdb's listed CDR3 is given. The chain couples TRBV21-1 to TRBJ2-3; the D call of TRBD2 is as the table states it, not checked on the DNA. TRBV21-1 represents a pseudogene. The CDR3 is made up of 15 amino acids, end residues included. The CDR3 sequence: CASILIAERTDTQYL.

With respect to this clonotype: Germline is not matched at one junction end, which may reflect a read error. The chain couples TRBV6-1 to TRBJ1-1; TRBD1 aligns across 8 bases. Germline CDR1 and CDR2: MNHNS and SASEGT. The CDR3 spans 17 residues. The chain's CDR3 is CASSEDEGQGANTEAFF. The CDR3 nucleotides are TGTGCCAGCAGTGAAGATGAAGGGCAGGGGGCTAACACTGAAGCCTTCTTT.

V and J are TRBV6-1 and TRBJ2-5, with D possibly called TRBD1 or TRBD2 (5 bases each). Germline values: CDR1 MNHNS, CDR2 SASEGT. Trimming cost V 7 bases and J 8 bases, with 23 bases left between them. The CDR3 length is 15 residues. This chain's CDR3 is CASMPERGMVQTQYF. In DNA, the CDR3 is TGTGCCAGCATGCCCGAGAGGGGTATGGTGCAAACCCAGTACTTC.

About this clonotype: Germline and junction disagree at one end, which may indicate a read error. The J gene is TRBJ2-7, the V gene TRBV11-2; 9 nucleotides agree with TRBD1. Germline V gene lookup returns CDR1 SGHAT and CDR2 FQNNGV. The CDR3 runs to 15 residues. In DNA form, the CDR3 reads TGTGTCAGCTGCTTACGATGGACAGGGGAAGACGAGCAGTACTTC. It yields the protein CVSCLRWTGEDEQYF.

Details on this clonotype: The germline gene is not matched at one end of the junction; a read error may be the cause. The J gene is TRBJ1-4, the V gene TRBV28; D unresolved. The CDR3 has 14 amino acids. Germline CDR1 is MDHEN and CDR2 is SYDVKM. The DNA for the CDR3 is TGTGCCGGCAGTCCACCGACGGGAGGCGAAAAACTGTTTTTT. Amino acid sequence: CAGSPPTGGEKLFF.

This clonotype was counted many times. The chain is built from TRBV5-1 and TRBJ2-7; maybe TRBD2 (5 bases). Trimming left V 1 base short and J 2 bases short, with 10 bases between. The CDR3 contains 14 residues. Germline CDR1 and CDR2: SGHRS and YFSETQ. The CDR3 reads CASSLQSGTYEQYF. Here the CDR3 DNA reads TGCGCCAGCAGCTTGCAGAGCGGAACCTACGAGCAGTACTTC.

This clonotype was seen ten or more times. The genes are TRBV4-2 and TRBJ2-2, with 8 bases fitting TRBD1. The CDR3 consists of 15 residues. The V and J ends lost 4 bases and 3 bases, in that order; junction bases with no gene match: 4. Germline V gene data show CDR1 as LGHNA and CDR2 as YNFKEQ. As DNA, the CDR3 is TGTGCCAGCAGCCGACCGGACAGGGACACCGGGGAGCTGTTTTTT. Protein sequence: CASSRPDRDTGELFF.

With regard to this clonotype: One end of the junction is discordant with germline, which a read error may explain. This chain connects TRBV6-2 or TRBV6-3 to TRBJ2-7, with 7 bases that match TRBD1. Germline V gene data show CDR1 as MNHEY and CDR2 as SVGEGT. There are 14 residues in the CDR3. The CDR3 DNA reads as TGTGCGAGCAGCCTCCGAGACAGGGTCCACGAGCAGTACTTC. Translation gives CASSLRDRVHEQYF.

Note on this clonotype: This may be a read error, as it is one base from a much larger clone. The chain combines TRBV2 with TRBJ1-6; the match to TRBD1 covers 8 bases. The CDR3 length is 14 residues. V dropped 3 bases and J dropped 5; count of bases not matched to a gene: 0. Germline lookup yields CDR1 SNHLY and CDR2 FYNNEI. For the CDR3, the DNA is TGTGCCAGCAGTGAGACAGGGGATAATTCACCCCTCCACTTT. It is translated as CASSETGDNSPLHF.